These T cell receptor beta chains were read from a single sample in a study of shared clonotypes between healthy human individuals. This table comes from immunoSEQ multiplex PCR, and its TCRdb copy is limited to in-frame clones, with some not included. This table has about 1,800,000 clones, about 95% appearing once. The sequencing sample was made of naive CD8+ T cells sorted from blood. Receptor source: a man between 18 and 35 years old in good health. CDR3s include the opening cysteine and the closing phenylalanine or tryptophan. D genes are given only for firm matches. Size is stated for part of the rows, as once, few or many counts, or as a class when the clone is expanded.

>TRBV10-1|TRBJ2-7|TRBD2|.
TGCGCCAGCAGTGAGTCCCAACTAGCGGGGTACGAGCAGTACTTC
CASSESQLAGYEQYF
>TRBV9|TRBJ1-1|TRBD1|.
TGTGCCAGCAACCCGACGACAGGGGACACTGAAGCTTTCTTT
CASNPTTGDTEAFF
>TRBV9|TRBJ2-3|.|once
TGTGCCAGCAGCGTAGGGGGGGCCGGAGATACGCAGTATTTT
CASSVGGAGDTQYF
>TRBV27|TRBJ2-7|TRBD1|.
TGTGCCAGCAGTACCTTGGAAACGACAGGGGCAGTCAACGAGCAGTACTTC
CASSTLETTGAVNEQYF
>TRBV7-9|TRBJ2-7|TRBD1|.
TGTGCCAGCAGCCCTTGGGACAGGGGGAGATACGAGCAGTACTTC
CASSPWDRGRYEQYF
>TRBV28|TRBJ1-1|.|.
TGTGCCAGCGGATTTTCAGATAACACTGAAGCTTTCTTT
CASGFSDNTEAFF
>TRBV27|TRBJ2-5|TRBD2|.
TGTGCCAGCAGTTCAGGGACTAGCGGGGGGCGAGAGACCCAGTACTTC
CASSSGTSGGRETQYF
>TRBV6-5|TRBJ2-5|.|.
TGTGCCAGCAGTTACTCGGCAGGAGCCGAACAAGAGACCCAGTACTTC
CASSYSAGAEQETQYF
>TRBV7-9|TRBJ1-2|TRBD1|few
TGTGCCAGCAGCTTAGTGGGGACAGGATCCTATGGCTACACCTTC
CASSLVGTGSYGYTF
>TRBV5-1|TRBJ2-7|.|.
TGCGCCAGCAGCTCCTCGGTCAGGGGAGGGAGCGAGCAGTACTTC
CASSSSVRGGSEQYF
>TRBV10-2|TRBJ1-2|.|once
TGCGCCAGCAGGTGGACAGATCCTAACTATGGCTACACCTTC
CASRWTDPNYGYTF
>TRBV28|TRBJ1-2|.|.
TGTGCCAGCAGCCCCGGGTACGGCTATGGCTACACCTTC
CASSPGYGYGYTF
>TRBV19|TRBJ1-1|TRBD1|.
TGTGCCAGTAGTATTGGGGTCCCGGGACAGGGTGAAGCTTTCTTT
CASSIGVPGQGEAFF
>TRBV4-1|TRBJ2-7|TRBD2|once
TGCGCCAGCAGCCCGGCTAGCGGGAGTGGGTACGAGCAGTACTTC
CASSPASGSGYEQYF
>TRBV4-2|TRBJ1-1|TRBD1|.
TGTGCCAGCAGAGCGACAGGGGGGAACACTGAAGCTTTCTTT
CASRATGGNTEAFF